This TCR beta chain was obtained from a study of neoadjuvant anti-PD-1 for oral cavity cancer. Study-wide background: Patients without progression received a fourth nivolumab dose around day 43, then surgical resection on days 50-56.

Patients had HPV-negative, locally advanced oral cavity squamous cell carcinoma. Some clones are missing from TCRdb's copy, which holds only in-frame ones; the method was immunoSEQ multiplex PCR. Among around 7,100 clones listed, about 60% were seen once. V lost 5 bases, J lost 1 base, and 11 bases lay in between. The CDR3 totals 14 residues. The germline CDR1 and CDR2 sequences are SSHAT and FNYEAQ (reference sequence). This chain links TRBV7-7 with TRBJ2-5; unclear D gene. The clonotype originates from a person aged 40 to 85 with oral cavity squamous cell carcinoma. The specimen comprised tumor tissue, sampled before nivolumab (anti-PD-1) treatment. The CDR3: CASSGSAGQETQYF. The CDR3 bases are TGTGCCAGCAGCGGCAGTGCAGGCCAAGAGACCCAGTACTTC.